What follows are 32 T cell receptor beta chains derived from one specimen sequenced in a study of T-cell reconstitution after alpha-beta-depleted transplantation in children. The authors prepared the TCRbeta library with unique molecular identifiers. TCRdb passed the PCR reads through MiXCR, listing each CDR3 protein once. The top ten hold under 30% of the sample, which has about 1,000,000 distinct CDR3 sequences, 25% to 30% seen once. Sequences were derived from PBMCs, mostly from graft donor cells, sampled 360 days after TCRalphabeta/CD19-depleted stem cell transplant. All receptors derive from a boy under three years old who had a stem cell transplant for SCID, so the T cells may come from the graft donor.

The CDR3 loop is CSASEEYEQYF. As DNA, the CDR3 is TGCAGTGCTAGCGAGGAGTACGAGCAGTACTTC. The chain has TRBV20-1 and TRBJ2-7; D is unclear. In germline, CDR1 is DFQATT, CDR2 SNEGSKA (reference sequence). Trimming took off 3 bases at V and 4 bases at J, with 7 bases between the two ends. The CDR3 covers 11 residues.

This chain uses TRBV7-3 with TRBJ2-2; TRBD2 might be the D (5 bases). CDR1 SGHTA and CDR2 FQGTGA come from the germline V gene. The CDR3 runs to 17 residues. The V end was cut by 3 bases, the J end by 2 bases, with 16 bases between. The chain's CDR3 is CASSFRVDSHNTGELFF. DNA of the CDR3: TGTGCCAGCAGCTTCCGCGTGGACTCCCACAACACCGGGGAGCTGTTTTTT.

The table lists this clonotype with a few counts. V usage is TRBV7-9 and J usage is TRBJ2-1; TRBD2 matches 12 bases. The CDR3 runs to 17 residues. In germline, CDR1 is SEHNR, CDR2 FQNEAQ (reference sequence). J lost 0 bases, V lost 5 bases, and 5 bases had no gene match. Written as DNA, the CDR3 is TGTGCCAGCAGCAATGGACTAGCGGGGTCCTCCTACAATGAGCAGTTCTTC. Its translation is CASSNGLAGSSYNEQFF.

The chain recombines TRBV28 with TRBJ2-3; 11 bases match TRBD2. This CDR3 contains 15 residues. The V gene's germline CDR1 is MDHEN and CDR2 SYDVKM. V gave up 2 bases and J gave up 9 bases; unmatched junction bases: 7. In nucleotides, the CDR3 is TGTGCCAGCAGTTTAAACCTAGCGGGGGGACGAACGCAGTATTTT. Translated: CASSLNLAGGRTQYF.

This clonotype has at least ten counts. The chain links TRBV7-2 to TRBJ2-7; 12 bases line up with TRBD2. The CDR3 covers 15 residues. The V gene end was trimmed by 4 bases and the J gene end by 2 bases; junction bases not matched to a gene: 3. Germline V lookup: CDR1 SGHTA, CDR2 FQGNSA. CDR3 sequence: CASSWTSGTTYEQYF. CDR3 DNA sequence: TGTGCCAGCAGCTGGACTAGCGGGACTACCTACGAGCAGTACTTC.

This clonotype was observed a few times. The chain couples TRBV12-3 or TRBV12-4 to TRBJ2-7; maybe TRBD1 (5 bases). The CDR3 sequence is 14 residues long. V shed 7 bases and J shed 3 bases, with 16 bases lying between them. CDR3 bases: TGTGCCAGCACCCCGGGCAGGGCAAACTACGAGCAGTACTTC. Translation: CASTPGRANYEQYF.

The chain links TRBV12-2 to TRBJ2-3; the D call TRBD2 from the table was never checked on the DNA. TRBV12-2 is a recognized pseudogene. CDR3 size: 17 residues. CDR3 residues: CASRLGPPDGQGDTQYF. CDR3 coding DNA: TGTGCAAGTCGCTTAGGCCCTCCGGACGGTCAAGGGGATACGCAGTATTTT.

J is TRBJ2-4 and V is TRBV20-1; possible D gene TRBD2, 5 bases. Trimming pared 3 bases from V and 0 bases from J, leaving 15 bases between. There are 16 residues in the CDR3. Germline V gene lookup returns CDR1 DFQATT and CDR2 SNEGSKA (reference sequence). Written as DNA, the CDR3 is TGCAGTGCTAGGCGCAGCGGAAGATTAGCCAAAAACATTCAGTACTTC. Protein sequence: CSARRSGRLAKNIQYF.

The table lists this clonotype with many counts. This chain connects TRBV28 to TRBJ1-1, with D maybe TRBD1 (5 bases). Trimming left V 0 bases short and J 4 bases short, with 6 bases between. Germline V gene sequence: CDR1 MDHEN, CDR2 SYDVKM. The CDR3 extends over 13 amino acids. This CDR3 is CASSLWGGTEAFF. The CDR3 region has the DNA TGTGCCAGCAGTTTATGGGGGGGCACTGAAGCTTTCTTT.

In this sample, this clonotype turned up once. At one end, the junction sequence differs from germline, possibly due to a read error. V and J are TRBV20-1 and TRBJ1-5; D perhaps matches TRBD1 (5 bases). CDR3 length: 14 residues. CDR1 DFQATT and CDR2 SNEGSKA come from the germline V gene (reference sequence). CDR3 coding DNA: TGCTGTGCTAGGAGACAGACGAGCAATCAGCCCCAGCATTTT. Translating it yields CCARRQTSNQPQHF.

This clonotype was counted ten times or more. Written as DNA, the CDR3 is TGTGCCAGCAGTTTCCGGGACTTCAACACCGGGGAGCTGTTTTTT. This codes for CASSFRDFNTGELFF. The chain couples TRBV5-5 to TRBJ2-2; possibly TRBD2 for D (6 bases). Germline values: CDR1 SGHKS, CDR2 YYEKEE (reference sequence). The CDR3 length is 15 residues. Trimming shortened V by 5 bases and J by 2 bases, and 13 bases separated the two germline ends.

This chain connects TRBV5-1 to TRBJ1-1; 7 bases line up with TRBD1. The CDR3 is 15 amino acids. CDR1 is SGHRS and CDR2 is YFSETQ in the germline V gene. The junction had 7 bases not matched to a gene; V was cut back by 3 bases and J by 2 bases. The CDR3 DNA follows: TGCGCCAGCAGCTGGAACAGGGGAACTAACACTGAAGCTTTCTTT. This translates into CASSWNRGTNTEAFF.

CDR3: CASSPARGITLYGYTF. DNA of the CDR3: TGTGCCAGCTCACCAGCCAGAGGGATTACGCTCTATGGCTACACCTTC. This rearrangement joins TRBV18 to TRBJ1-2; D not certain. The CDR3 totals 16 residues. Germline CDR1 is KGHSH and CDR2 is LQKENI. The V and J ends lost 2 bases and 4 bases respectively, with 17 bases between them. Combining the CDR3 with reference TRBV18 and TRBJ1-2 gives the whole variable domain NAGVMQNPRHLVRRRGQEARLRCSPMKGHSHVYWYRQLPEEGLKFMVYLQKENIIDESGMPKERFSAEFPKEGPSILRIQQVVRGDSAAYFCASSPARGITLYGYTFGSGTRLTVV.

The chain couples TRBV7-8 to TRBJ2-7; D could derive from TRBD1 or TRBD2 (5 bases each). Germline CDR1 SGHVS, CDR2 FQNEAQ. V was cut by 1 base and J by 0 bases, with 10 bases left in between. The CDR3 spans 15 residues. This chain's CDR3 is CASSLVGDSSYEQYF. The DNA of the CDR3 is TGTGCCAGCAGCTTAGTGGGGGATAGCTCCTACGAGCAGTACTTC.

The chain joins TRBV7-3 to TRBJ1-6; 8 bases match TRBD1. With V trimmed by 3 bases and J by 11 bases, 6 bases remained unmatched. Germline loops: CDR1 SGHTA, CDR2 FQGTGA. The CDR3 has 14 residues. The CDR3 sequence is CASSLTGEKPPLHF. The DNA of the CDR3 is TGTGCCAGCAGCTTGACAGGGGAGAAGCCACCCCTCCACTTT.

V gene TRBV7-3 combines with J gene TRBJ2-7; D may correspond to TRBD1 or TRBD2 (6 bases each). CDR1 and CDR2 (germline): SGHTA, FQGTGA. Trimming took off 5 bases at V and 6 bases at J, with 14 bases between the two ends. The CDR3 contains 13 residues. CDR3 residues: CASSASGASEQYF. The CDR3 bases are TGTGCCAGCAGCGCGTCGGGGGCTAGCGAGCAGTACTTC.

The V gene is TRBV5-1, the J gene TRBJ2-4; no reliable D call. Germline V gene sequence: CDR1 SGHRS, CDR2 YFSETQ. V lost 0 bases, J lost 5 bases, and 0 bases lay in between. This CDR3 spans 11 amino acids. The CDR3 protein is CASSLENIQYF. The CDR3 DNA follows: TGCGCCAGCAGCTTGGAAAACATTCAGTACTTC.

This chain joins TRBV3-1 and TRBJ2-3; perhaps TRBD1 as D (5 bases). V lost 4 bases and J 0 bases, leaving 14 bases between the germline ends. The germline gives CDR1 LGHDT, CDR2 YNNKEL (reference sequence). The CDR3 extends over 16 amino acids. The CDR3 spells CASSPLRAFSTDTQYF. CDR3 bases: TGTGCCAGCAGCCCCCTCAGGGCCTTTAGCACAGATACGCAGTATTTT.

This clonotype was counted only a few times. The chain combines TRBV5-1 with TRBJ2-4; perhaps TRBD1 as D (5 bases). Germline loops: CDR1 SGHRS, CDR2 YFSETQ. The CDR3 spans 15 residues. The ends were cut back, 2 bases at V and 5 bases at J, with 14 bases in the middle. CDR3 nucleotides: TGCGCCAGCAGCTTAGCCCAGGGTCTCCAAAACATTCAGTACTTC. Protein: CASSLAQGLQNIQYF.

This chain links TRBV20-1 with TRBJ1-4; unclear D gene. This CDR3 region has 13 residues. Looked up from germline, CDR1 is DFQATT and CDR2 is SNEGSKA (reference sequence). V shed 0 bases and J shed 5 bases, with 7 bases lying between them. The CDR3, as DNA: TGCAGTGCTAGAGAGGGCTTGAATGAAAAACTGTTTTTT. It encodes CSAREGLNEKLFF.

The gene calls are TRBV27 and TRBJ2-4; D gene unclear. This CDR3 has 14 residues. Trimming took 3 bases from V and 1 from J, leaving 7 bases between them. From germline, CDR1 is MNHEY and CDR2 SMNVEV (reference sequence). The CDR3 spells CASSFSRAKNIQYF. In DNA, the CDR3 is TGTGCCAGCAGTTTTTCGAGGGCCAAAAACATTCAGTACTTC.

The CDR3 loop is CATSRDHGSNEQFF. The CDR3 bases are TGTGCCACCAGCAGAGATCACGGTAGCAATGAGCAGTTCTTC. V usage is TRBV15 and J usage is TRBJ2-1; no firm D call. Deletions cut 0 bases from V and 6 bases from J, with 9 bases between. This CDR3 region has 14 residues. The germline CDR1 and CDR2 sequences are LNHNV and YYDKDF (reference sequence). The variable domain in full, completed from reference TRBV15 and TRBJ2-1, reads DAMVIQNPRYQVTQFGKPVTLSCSQTLNHNVMYWYQQKSSQAPKLLFHYYDKDFNNEADTPDNFQSRRPNTSFCFLDIRSPGLGDTAMYLCATSRDHGSNEQFFGPGTRLTVL.

This clonotype was observed a few times. This chain joins TRBV27 and TRBJ1-3; weak D call: TRBD1 (5 bases). There are 17 residues in the CDR3. Trimming shortened V by 5 bases and J by 0 bases, and 17 bases separated the two germline ends. The V gene's germline CDR1 is MNHEY and CDR2 SMNVEV (reference sequence). DNA for the CDR3: TGTGCCAGCAGTCCATCCCGGGGCCCCTACTCTGGAAACACCATATATTTT. Translating gives CASSPSRGPYSGNTIYF.

This chain links TRBV2 with TRBJ1-1, with unresolved D. Germline CDR1 and CDR2: SNHLY and FYNNEI. The CDR3 loop spans 13 amino acids. V shed 7 bases and J shed 4 bases, with 13 bases lying between them. The CDR3 reads CASTMIFATEAFF. The CDR3 bases are TGTGCCAGCACCATGATTTTCGCCACTGAAGCTTTCTTT.

V gene TRBV4-1 combines with J gene TRBJ2-4, with a possible D match to TRBD2 (5 bases). The CDR3 contains 17 residues. Germline CDR1 and CDR2: MGHRA and YSYEKL. Trimming took 0 bases from V and 0 from J, leaving 12 bases between them. Here the CDR3 DNA reads TGCGCCAGCAGCCAAGAGAGACAAGCGGCAGCCAAAAACATTCAGTACTTC. Its translation: CASSQERQAAAKNIQYF.

The J gene is TRBJ1-2, the V gene TRBV12-3 or TRBV12-4, with a tentative D call TRBD1 (6 bases). With 1 base removed from V and 2 bases from J, the gap between germline ends came to 17 bases. This CDR3 is built from 17 residues. The DNA of the CDR3 is TGTGCCAGCAGTTTAGAGGGTTCGGGGGGGCGGAACTATGGCTACACCTTC. Its protein product is CASSLEGSGGRNYGYTF.

The chain employs TRBV4-1 and TRBJ1-1; TRBD1 matches at 9 bases. The CDR3 totals 16 residues. Looked up from germline, CDR1 is MGHRA and CDR2 is YSYEKL. V was pared by 1 base and J by 4 bases, with 7 bases of the junction left unmatched. The CDR3 DNA sequence: TGCGCCAGCAGCCAAGTTCAGACAGGGGGATTCACTGAAGCTTTCTTT. Its protein is CASSQVQTGGFTEAFF.

This clonotype was seen only once. The V gene is TRBV28, the J gene TRBJ2-2; 8 bases match TRBD1. The CDR3 has 15 residues. J gave up 7 bases and V 5 bases, and 9 bases lay outside the gene matches. CDR1 and CDR2 (germline): MDHEN, SYDVKM. CDR3 region: CASSPSGGSGGELFF. In DNA form, the CDR3 reads TGTGCCAGCAGTCCCTCAGGGGGCAGCGGCGGGGAGCTGTTTTTT.

V usage is TRBV5-1 and J usage is TRBJ2-3; the match to TRBD2 covers 11 bases. Germline V CDR1 and CDR2: SGHRS, YFSETQ. V was clipped by 0 bases and J by 10 bases; unmatched bases: 13. The CDR3 runs to 17 residues. The CDR3 is CASSLEIAGGRTPAQYF. As DNA, the CDR3 is TGCGCCAGCAGCTTGGAGATAGCGGGGGGGAGGACCCCTGCGCAGTATTTT. Based on the CDR3 plus reference TRBV5-1 and TRBJ2-3, the full variable domain is KAGVTQTPRYLIKTRGQQVTLSCSPISGHRSVSWYQQTPGQGLQFLFEYFSETQRNKGNFPGRFSGRQFSNSRSEMNVSTLELGDSALYLCASSLEIAGGRTPAQYFGPGTRLTVL.

This clonotype was seen a handful of times. The chain recombines TRBV2 with TRBJ2-1; perhaps D is TRBD1 or TRBD2 (5 bases each). V lost 10 bases and J lost 5, with 15 bases in between. This CDR3 is built from 13 residues. Germline V gene lookup returns CDR1 SNHLY and CDR2 FYNNEI. This CDR3 is CAITKRGNNEQFF. CDR3 nucleotides: TGTGCCATCACGAAGAGGGGCAACAATGAGCAGTTCTTC.

This clonotype was observed a handful of times. This rearrangement joins TRBV4-2 to TRBJ2-1; tentatively, D is TRBD2 (6 bases). V dropped 0 bases and J dropped 3 bases, with 9 bases sitting between them. The CDR3 is 15 amino acids. Per germline, CDR1 LGHNA and CDR2 YNFKEQ. The CDR3 protein is CASSQEGLNYNEQFF. The CDR3 DNA follows: TGTGCCAGCAGCCAAGAGGGACTTAACTACAATGAGCAGTTCTTC.

This clonotype was counted only a few times. This rearrangement joins TRBV6-6 to TRBJ2-1; perhaps TRBD2 as D (5 bases). In germline, CDR1 is MNHNY, CDR2 SVGAGI (reference sequence). The germline V and J ends were trimmed by 6 bases and 3 bases, with 9 bases remaining between them. The CDR3 is 13 amino acids. The DNA for the CDR3 is TGTGCCAGCAGCCCGGACTTCTACAATGAGCAGTTCTTC. It translates to CASSPDFYNEQFF.